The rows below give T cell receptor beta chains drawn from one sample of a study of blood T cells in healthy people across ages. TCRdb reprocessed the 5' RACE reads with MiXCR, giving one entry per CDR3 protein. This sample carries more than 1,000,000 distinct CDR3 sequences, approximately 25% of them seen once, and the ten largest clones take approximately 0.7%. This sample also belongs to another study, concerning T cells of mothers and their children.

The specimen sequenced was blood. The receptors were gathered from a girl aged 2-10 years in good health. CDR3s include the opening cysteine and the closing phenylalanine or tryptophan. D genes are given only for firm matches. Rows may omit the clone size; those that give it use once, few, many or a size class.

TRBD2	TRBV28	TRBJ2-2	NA	TGTGCCAGCAGTTTATGTGAGCCCTGCGGGGGTAACGGGGAGCTGTTTTTT	CASSLCEPCGGNGELFF
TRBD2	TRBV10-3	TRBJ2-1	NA	TGTGCCATCAGTGAACTAGCGGGAGCGCTAAGTAATGAGCAGTTCTTC	CAISELAGALSNEQFF
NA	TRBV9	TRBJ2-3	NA	TGTGCCAGCAGCGTAGCGAGGATTGCGACAGATACGCAGTATTTT	CASSVARIATDTQYF
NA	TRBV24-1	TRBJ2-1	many	TGTGCCACCAGTGTCGGGAGTAGCAATGAGCAGTTCTTC	CATSVGSSNEQFF
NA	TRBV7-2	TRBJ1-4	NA	TGTGCCAGCAGCGAACGACATGGCCGGGCCCGAGAAAAACTGTTTTTT	CASSERHGRAREKLFF
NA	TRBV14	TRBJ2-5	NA	TGTGCCAGCAGCCAACTGCCGGGATTTCAAGAGACCCAGTACTTC	CASSQLPGFQETQYF
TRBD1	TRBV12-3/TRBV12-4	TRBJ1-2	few	TGTGCCAGCAGGGACAGGGCTAACTATGGCTACACCTTC	CASRDRANYGYTF
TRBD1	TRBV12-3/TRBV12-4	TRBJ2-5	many	TGTGCCAGCAGCCCACTCACAGGGGGTGGAGAGACCCAGTACTTT	CASSPLTGGGETQYF
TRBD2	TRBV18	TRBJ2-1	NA	TGTGCCAGCTCACCATTAGCGGGGGACTACAATGAGCAGTTCTTC	CASSPLAGDYNEQFF
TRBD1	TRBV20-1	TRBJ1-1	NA	TGCAGTGCTACGACAGGGGCGAGGAACACTGAAGCTTTCTTT	CSATTGARNTEAFF
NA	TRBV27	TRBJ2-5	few	TGTGCCAGCAGTTTAGTGGAATTAGGGACCCAGTACTTC	CASSLVELGTQYF
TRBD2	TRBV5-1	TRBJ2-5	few	TGCGCCAGCAGCCCAGAGCGGGACCTCAAAGAGACCCAGTACTTC	CASSPERDLKETQYF
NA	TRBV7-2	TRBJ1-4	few	TGTGCCAGCAGCTTATATGAGGCAACTAATGAAAAACTGTTTTTT	CASSLYEATNEKLFF
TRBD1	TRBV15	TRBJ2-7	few	TGTGCCACCAGCAGAACAGGGGGCGGCGAGCAGTACTTC	CATSRTGGGEQYF
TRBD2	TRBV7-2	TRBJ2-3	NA	TGTGCCAGCAGCTTCCAAGCGGGGGATAACACAGATACGCAGTATTTT	CASSFQAGDNTDTQYF
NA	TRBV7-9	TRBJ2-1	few	TGTGCCAGCAGCTGGAGTAACAATGAGCAGTTCTTC	CASSWSNNEQFF
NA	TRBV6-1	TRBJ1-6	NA	TGTGCCAGCAGTCGTCAGGGGCTCGACGGTGGATCACCCCTCCACTTT	CASSRQGLDGGSPLHF
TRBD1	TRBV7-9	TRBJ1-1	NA	TGTGCCAGCAGCGGTCGACAGGGGTTGACTGAAGCTTCCTTT	CASSGRQGLTEASF